This T cell receptor (beta chain) was recorded in a study of cytomegalovirus exposure and HLA in healthy donors. Study-wide points: It was taken for granted in presence/absence analyses that sequencing depth across donors was roughly uniform. Within a later analysis, the majority of CMV-associated TCR beta chains appeared HLA-restricted. The productive fraction for most TCR beta V segments was about 87% or about 30% in an earlier analysis.

A note on this clone: Its specificity is unknown.

At the time of sampling, donors were nominally healthy, though unrecorded immune exposures were likely. The CDR3 covers 12 residues. With V trimmed by 6 bases and J by 13 bases, 5 bases remained unmatched. Germline values: CDR1 MDHEN, CDR2 SYDVKM. In the PCR, 60 Vbeta and 13 Jbeta primers were used. Generated by immunoSEQ multiplex PCR, the TCRdb table keeps only in-frame clones and is missing some. The top ten clones hold 7% to 9.5% of a sample with over 60,000 clones, 75% of them seen once. The V and J genes are TRBV28 and TRBJ2-6; 8 bases line up with TRBD2. The TCR was taken from a woman younger than 45 in good health and CMV-seropositive. The material sequenced was PBMCs. CDR3 sequence (DNA): TGTGCCAGCAGCCGGGGGGGCCGGGTCCTGACTTTC. Amino acids: CASSRGGRVLTF.